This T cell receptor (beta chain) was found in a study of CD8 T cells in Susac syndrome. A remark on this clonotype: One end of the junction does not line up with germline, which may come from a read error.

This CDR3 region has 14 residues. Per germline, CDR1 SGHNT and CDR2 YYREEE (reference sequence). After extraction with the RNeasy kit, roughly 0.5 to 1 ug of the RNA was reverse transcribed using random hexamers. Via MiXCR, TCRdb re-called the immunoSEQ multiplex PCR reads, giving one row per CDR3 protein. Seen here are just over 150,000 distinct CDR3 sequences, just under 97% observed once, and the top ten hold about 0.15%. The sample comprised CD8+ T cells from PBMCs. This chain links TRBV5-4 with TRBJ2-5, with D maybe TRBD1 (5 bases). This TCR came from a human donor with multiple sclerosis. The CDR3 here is CARSSGQLQETQYF. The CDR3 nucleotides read TGTGCCAGGAGCTCAGGGCAATTGCAAGAGACCCAGTACTTC.